This T cell receptor (beta chain) was sequenced for a study of neurological immune-mediated disorders. Among the participants, healthy controls were blood bank volunteers in Maryland, USA. Preparation of the unsorted libraries drew on 2 million PBMCs stored at -80 C. Study-wide results and caveats: Patients with HTLV-1-associated myelopathy showed the most TCR clonal expansion. Those with multiple sclerosis showed the least, falling below healthy controls.

This clonotype was observed many times. Its specificity is unknown. The cDNA came from 5'RACE with 10-nucleotide random UMIs. One entry per CDR3 protein results from TCRdb running MiXCR on the 5' RACE reads. The table has 40,000 or so distinct CDR3 sequences, more than 6.5% seen once. This CDR3 region has 17 residues. The ends were cut back, 4 bases at V and 3 bases at J, with 18 bases in the middle. CDR1 and CDR2 (germline): LGHDT, YNNKEL (reference sequence). V gene TRBV3-1 combines with J gene TRBJ2-2, with D possibly matching TRBD1 (7 bases). The origin of this receptor is a middle-aged woman in good health. Specimen: PBMCs. Here the CDR3 DNA reads TGTGCCAGCAGCCCCAGGAGGGGACAGCGAGACACCGGGGAGCTGTTTTTT. Translation: CASSPRRGQRDTGELFF.